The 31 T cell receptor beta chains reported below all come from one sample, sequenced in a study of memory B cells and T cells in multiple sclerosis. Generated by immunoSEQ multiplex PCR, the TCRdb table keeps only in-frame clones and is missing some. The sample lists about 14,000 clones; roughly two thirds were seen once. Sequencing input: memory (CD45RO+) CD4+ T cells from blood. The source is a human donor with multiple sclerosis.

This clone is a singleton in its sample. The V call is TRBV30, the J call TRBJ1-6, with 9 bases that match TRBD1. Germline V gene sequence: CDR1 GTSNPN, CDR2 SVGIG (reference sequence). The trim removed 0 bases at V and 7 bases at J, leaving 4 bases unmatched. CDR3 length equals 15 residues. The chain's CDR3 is CAWSVLGTGNSPLHF. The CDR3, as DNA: TGTGCCTGGAGTGTTCTGGGGACAGGGAATTCACCCCTCCACTTT.

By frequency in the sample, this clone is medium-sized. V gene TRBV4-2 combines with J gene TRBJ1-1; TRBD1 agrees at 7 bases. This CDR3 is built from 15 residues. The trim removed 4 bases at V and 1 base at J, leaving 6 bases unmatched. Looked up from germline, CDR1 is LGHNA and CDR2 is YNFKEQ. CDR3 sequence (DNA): TGTGCCAGCAGCCCCCCGGGACAGAGGAACACTGAAGCTTTCTTT. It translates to CASSPPGQRNTEAFF.

CDR3 protein: CASSAGGGSLYGYTF. The CDR3 nucleotides read TGTGCCAGCAGCGCCGGGGGGGGATCCCTCTATGGCTACACCTTC. The chain employs TRBV2 and TRBJ1-2, with a weak D call TRBD1 (5 bases). Germline V gives CDR1 SNHLY, CDR2 FYNNEI. This CDR3 region has 15 residues. V was cut by 6 bases and J by 4 bases, with 18 bases left in between.

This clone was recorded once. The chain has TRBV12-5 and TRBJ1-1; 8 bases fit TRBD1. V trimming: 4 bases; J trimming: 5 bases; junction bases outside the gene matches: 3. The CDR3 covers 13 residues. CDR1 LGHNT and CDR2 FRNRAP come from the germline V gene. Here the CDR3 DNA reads TGTGCTAGTGGTTGGACAGGGCCGACTGAAGCTTTCTTT. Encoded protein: CASGWTGPTEAFF.

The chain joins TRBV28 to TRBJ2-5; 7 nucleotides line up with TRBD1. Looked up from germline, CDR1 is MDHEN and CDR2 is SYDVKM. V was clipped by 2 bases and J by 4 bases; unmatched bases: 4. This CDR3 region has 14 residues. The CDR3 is CASSLTGVRETQYF. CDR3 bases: TGTGCCAGCAGTTTAACAGGGGTAAGAGAGACCCAGTACTTC.

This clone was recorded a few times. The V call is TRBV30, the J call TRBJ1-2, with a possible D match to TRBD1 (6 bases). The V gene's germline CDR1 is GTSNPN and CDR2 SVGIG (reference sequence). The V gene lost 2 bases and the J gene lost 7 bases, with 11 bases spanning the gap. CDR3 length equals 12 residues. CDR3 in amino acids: CAWSSGVGGYTF. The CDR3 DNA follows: TGTGCCTGGAGTTCAGGGGTAGGTGGCTACACCTTC.

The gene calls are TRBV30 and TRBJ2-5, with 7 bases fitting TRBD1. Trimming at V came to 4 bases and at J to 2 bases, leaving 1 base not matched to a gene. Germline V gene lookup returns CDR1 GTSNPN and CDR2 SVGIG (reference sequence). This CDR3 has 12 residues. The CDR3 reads CAWTTGQETQYF. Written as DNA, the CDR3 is TGTGCCTGGACGACAGGGCAAGAGACCCAGTACTTC.

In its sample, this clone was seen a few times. The chain's CDR3 is CASSSVSSGIYEQYF. CDR3 sequence (DNA): TGTGCCAGCAGCTCAGTATCTAGCGGAATATACGAGCAGTACTTC. V is TRBV11-2 and J is TRBJ2-7; 7 bases fit TRBD2. With V trimmed by 4 bases and J by 4 bases, 10 bases remained unmatched. CDR3 size: 15 residues. Germline V lookup: CDR1 SGHAT, CDR2 FQNNGV.

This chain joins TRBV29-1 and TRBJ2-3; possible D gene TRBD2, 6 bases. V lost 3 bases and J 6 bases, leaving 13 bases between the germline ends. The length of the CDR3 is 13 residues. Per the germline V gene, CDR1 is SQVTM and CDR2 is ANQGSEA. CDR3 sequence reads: CSVDTPGRDTQYF. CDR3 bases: TGCAGCGTTGATACCCCGGGGAGGGATACGCAGTATTTT.

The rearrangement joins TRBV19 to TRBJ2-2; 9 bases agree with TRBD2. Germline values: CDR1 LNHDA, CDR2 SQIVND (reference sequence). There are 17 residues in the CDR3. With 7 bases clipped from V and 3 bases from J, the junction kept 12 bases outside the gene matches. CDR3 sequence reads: CASTLWRIAGDTGELFF. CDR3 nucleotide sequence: TGTGCCAGTACCCTCTGGAGAATAGCGGGAGACACCGGGGAGCTGTTTTTT.

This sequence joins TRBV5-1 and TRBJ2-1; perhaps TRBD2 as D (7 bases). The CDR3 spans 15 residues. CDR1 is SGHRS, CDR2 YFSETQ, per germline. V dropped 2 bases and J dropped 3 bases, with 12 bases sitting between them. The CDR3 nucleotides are TGCGCCAGCAGCTTAGGGGGGGTTCTCTACAATGAGCAGTTCTTC. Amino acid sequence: CASSLGGVLYNEQFF.

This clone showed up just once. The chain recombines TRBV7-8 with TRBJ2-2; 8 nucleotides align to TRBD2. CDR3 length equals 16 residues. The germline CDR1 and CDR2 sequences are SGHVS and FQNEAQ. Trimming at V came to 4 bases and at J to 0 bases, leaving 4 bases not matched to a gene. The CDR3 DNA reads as TGTGCCAGCAGCTCCCGGGGACTAGCGAACACCGGGGAGCTGTTTTTT. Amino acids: CASSSRGLANTGELFF.

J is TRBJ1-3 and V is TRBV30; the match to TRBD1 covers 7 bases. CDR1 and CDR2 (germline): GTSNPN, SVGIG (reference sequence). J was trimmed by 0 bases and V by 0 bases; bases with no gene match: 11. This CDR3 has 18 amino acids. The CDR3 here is CAWSVRPRTGPSGNTIYF. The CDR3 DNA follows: TGTGCCTGGAGTGTACGCCCCCGGACAGGTCCCTCTGGAAACACCATATATTTT.

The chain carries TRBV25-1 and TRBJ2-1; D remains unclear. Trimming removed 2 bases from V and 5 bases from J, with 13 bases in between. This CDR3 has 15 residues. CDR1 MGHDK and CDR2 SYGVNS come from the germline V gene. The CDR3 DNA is TGTGCCAGCAGTGAAGTGGGCCCAACTCACAATGAGCAGTTCTTC. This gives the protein CASSEVGPTHNEQFF.

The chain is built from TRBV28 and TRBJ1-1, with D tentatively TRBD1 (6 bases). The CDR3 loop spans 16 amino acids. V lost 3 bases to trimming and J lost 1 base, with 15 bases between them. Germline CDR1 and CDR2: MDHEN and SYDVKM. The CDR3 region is CASSLFLGGANTEAFF. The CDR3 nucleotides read TGTGCCAGCAGTTTGTTTCTCGGGGGGGCGAACACTGAAGCTTTCTTT. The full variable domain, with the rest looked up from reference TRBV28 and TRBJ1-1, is DVKVTQSSRYLVKRTGEKVFLECVQDMDHENMFWYRQDPGLGLRLIYFSYDVKMKEKGDIPEGYSVSREKKERFSLILESASTNQTSMYLCASSLFLGGANTEAFFGQGTRLTVV.

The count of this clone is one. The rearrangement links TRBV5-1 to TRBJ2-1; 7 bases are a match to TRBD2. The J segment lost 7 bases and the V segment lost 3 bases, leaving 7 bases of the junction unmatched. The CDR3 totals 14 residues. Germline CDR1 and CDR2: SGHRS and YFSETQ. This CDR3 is CASSWSSGLNEQFF. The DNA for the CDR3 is TGCGCCAGCAGCTGGTCTAGCGGCCTTAATGAGCAGTTCTTC.

The CDR3 DNA reads as TGTGCCAGCAGTGATCTGCGGTTCCTTTCCTACGAGCAGTACTTC. Amino acids: CASSDLRFLSYEQYF. The chain couples TRBV6-1 to TRBJ2-7, with no clear D. V lost 3 bases to trimming and J lost 1 base, with 13 bases between them. Germline-derived CDR1 and CDR2 are MNHNS and SASEGT. The CDR3 sequence is 15 residues long.

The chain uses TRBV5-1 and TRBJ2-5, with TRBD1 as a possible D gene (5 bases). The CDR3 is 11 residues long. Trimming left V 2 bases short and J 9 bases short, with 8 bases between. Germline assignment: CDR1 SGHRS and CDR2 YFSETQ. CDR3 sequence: CASSLGAAQYF. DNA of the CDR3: TGCGCCAGCAGCTTAGGGGCTGCCCAGTACTTC. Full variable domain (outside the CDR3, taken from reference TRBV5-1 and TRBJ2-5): KAGVTQTPRYLIKTRGQQVTLSCSPISGHRSVSWYQQTPGQGLQFLFEYFSETQRNKGNFPGRFSGRQFSNSRSEMNVSTLELGDSALYLCASSLGAAQYFGPGTRLLVL.

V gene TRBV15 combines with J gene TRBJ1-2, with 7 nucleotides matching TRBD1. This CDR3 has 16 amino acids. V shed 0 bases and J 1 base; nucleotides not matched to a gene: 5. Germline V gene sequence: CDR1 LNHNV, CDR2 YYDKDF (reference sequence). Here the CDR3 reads CATSRDGTARNYGYTF. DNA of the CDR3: TGTGCCACCAGCAGAGACGGGACAGCCCGTAACTATGGCTACACCTTC.

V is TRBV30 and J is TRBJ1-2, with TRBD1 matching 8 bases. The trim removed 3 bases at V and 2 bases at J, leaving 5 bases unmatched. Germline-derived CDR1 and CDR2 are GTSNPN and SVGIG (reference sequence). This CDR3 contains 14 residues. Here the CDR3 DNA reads TGTGCCTGGAGGACAGGGGACGGAAACTATGGCTACACCTTC. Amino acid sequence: CAWRTGDGNYGYTF.

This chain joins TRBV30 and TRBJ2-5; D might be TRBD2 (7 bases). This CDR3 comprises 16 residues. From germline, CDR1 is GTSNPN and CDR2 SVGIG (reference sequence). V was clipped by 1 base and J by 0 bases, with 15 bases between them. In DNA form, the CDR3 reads TGTGCCTGGAGTGGGGGGCTCGGGAGGTACCAAGAGACCCAGTACTTC. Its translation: CAWSGGLGRYQETQYF.

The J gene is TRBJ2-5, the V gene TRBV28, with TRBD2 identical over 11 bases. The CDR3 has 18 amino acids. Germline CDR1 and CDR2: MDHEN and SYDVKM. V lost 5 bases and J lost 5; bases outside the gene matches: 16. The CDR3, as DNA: TGTGCCAGCAGTCCCCCCCGACTAGCGGGACGGGTCAGGGAGACCCAGTACTTC. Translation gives CASSPPRLAGRVRETQYF.

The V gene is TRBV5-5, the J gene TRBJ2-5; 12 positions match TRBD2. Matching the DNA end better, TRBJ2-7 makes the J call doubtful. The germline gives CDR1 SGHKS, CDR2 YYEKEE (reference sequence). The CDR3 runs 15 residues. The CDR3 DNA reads TGTGCCAGCAGCTTGGGGACTAGCGGGATCTACGAGCAGTACTTC. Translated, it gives CASSLGTSGIYEQYF.

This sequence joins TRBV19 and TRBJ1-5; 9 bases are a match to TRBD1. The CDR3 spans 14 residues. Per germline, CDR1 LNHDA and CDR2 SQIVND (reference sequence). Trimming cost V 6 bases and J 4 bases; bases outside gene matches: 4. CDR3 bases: TGTGCCAGTAGGGGACAGGGAGGAAATCAGCCCCAGCATTTT. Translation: CASRGQGGNQPQHF.

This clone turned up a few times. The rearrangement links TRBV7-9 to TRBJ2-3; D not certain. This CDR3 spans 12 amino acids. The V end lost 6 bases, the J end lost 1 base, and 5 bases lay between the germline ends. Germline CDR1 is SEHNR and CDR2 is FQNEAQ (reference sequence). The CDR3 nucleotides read TGTGCCAGCAGTTATCGCACAGATACGCAGTATTTT. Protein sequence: CASSYRTDTQYF.

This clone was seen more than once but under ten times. The CDR3 loop is CASSLAGQIEAFF. As DNA, the CDR3 is TGTGCCAGCAGCTTAGCTGGTCAGATTGAAGCTTTCTTT. The rearrangement uses TRBV7-9 and TRBJ1-1; no definite D call. This CDR3 comprises 13 residues. Looked up from germline, CDR1 is SEHNR and CDR2 is FQNEAQ (reference sequence). The V end lost 0 bases, the J end lost 7 bases, and 9 bases lay between the germline ends.

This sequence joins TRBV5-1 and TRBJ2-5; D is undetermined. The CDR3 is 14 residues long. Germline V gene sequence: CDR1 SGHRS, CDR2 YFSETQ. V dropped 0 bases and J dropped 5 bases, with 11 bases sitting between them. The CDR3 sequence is CASSLALTAETQYF. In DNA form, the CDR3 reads TGCGCCAGCAGCTTGGCCCTCACTGCGGAGACCCAGTACTTC.

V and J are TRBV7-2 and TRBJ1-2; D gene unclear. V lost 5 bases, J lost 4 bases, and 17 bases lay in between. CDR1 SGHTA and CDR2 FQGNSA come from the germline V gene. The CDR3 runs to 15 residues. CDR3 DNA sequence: TGTGCCAGCAGCGCTGGGCCGCAAACTCTCTATGGCTACACCTTC. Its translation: CASSAGPQTLYGYTF.

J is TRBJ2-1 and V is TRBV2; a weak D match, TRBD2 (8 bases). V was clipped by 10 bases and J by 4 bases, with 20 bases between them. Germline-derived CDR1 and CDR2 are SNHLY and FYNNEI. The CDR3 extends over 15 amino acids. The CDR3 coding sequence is TGTGCCAACATAAAGGGGGCTAGCGGGTACAATGAGCAGTTCTTC. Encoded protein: CANIKGASGYNEQFF.

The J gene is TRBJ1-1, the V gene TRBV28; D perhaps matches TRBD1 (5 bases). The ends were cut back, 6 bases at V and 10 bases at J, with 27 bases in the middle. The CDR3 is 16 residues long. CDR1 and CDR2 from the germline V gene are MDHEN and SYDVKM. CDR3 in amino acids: CASRPSSGTYALLAFF. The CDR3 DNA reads TGTGCCAGCAGGCCTTCGAGCGGGACTTACGCCTTGTTAGCTTTCTTT.

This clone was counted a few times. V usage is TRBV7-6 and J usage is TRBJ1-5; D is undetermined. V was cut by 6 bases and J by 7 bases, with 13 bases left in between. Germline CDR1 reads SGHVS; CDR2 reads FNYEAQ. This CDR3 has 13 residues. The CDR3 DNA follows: TGTGCCAGCAGGTTCCAGTGGTGCCAGCCCCAGCATTTT. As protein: CASRFQWCQPQHF.